This entry features one TCR beta chain sequence. The study recruited people aged roughly 18 to 100 years across more than 20 US areas. No more than 2 weeks before study entry, exposed participants had met a case of COVID-19. TCRdb keeps only in-frame clones here, not all; method: immunoSEQ multiplex PCR. This sample carries 200,000 to 300,000 clones, approximately 90% of them seen once, and the ten largest clones take around 0.85%. V dropped 3 bases and J dropped 5; count of bases not matched to a gene: 3. In germline, CDR1 is KGHSH, CDR2 LQKENI. This CDR3 region has 16 residues. This entry belongs to a study of blood T cell repertoires in COVID-19. On the study more broadly: Material from acute and convalescent COVID-19 was sourced from the United States, Italy and Spain. Nucleic acid was either cDNA or gDNA, and it came from T cells, B-cell-depleted T cells, or PBMCs.

This sequence joins TRBV18 and TRBJ2-2, with 13 nucleotides matching TRBD2. Source material: PBMCs or T cells enriched from blood (not recorded which). The TCR comes from a man aged 45-60 years who had been exposed to COVID-19. The CDR3 nucleotides read TGTGCCAGCTCACCCCCGGGACTAGCGGGGACCGGGGAGCTGTTTTTT. It codes for CASSPPGLAGTGELFF.